Sequencing of this TCR beta chain was carried out in a study of graft-versus-host responses after intestinal transplantation. Overall study context: All recipients were given anti-thymocyte globulin induction, and tacrolimus and steroids were then administered for three to four years. Study results and caveats: Recipient marrow harbored GvH clones, some of which surfaced first in ileum or blood.

This clone turned up a few times. Germline V gives CDR1 SGHVS, CDR2 FQNEAQ. The CDR3 runs 15 residues. J was trimmed by 3 bases and V by 6 bases; bases with no gene match: 8. Clones were sequenced by immunoSEQ multiplex PCR, and TCRdb holds only the in-frame ones, with some missing. The sample yields thousands of clones, roughly 33% seen once. Responder cells labeled with CFSE (about 200,000) were co-plated with irradiated stimulator cells labeled with violet dye (about 200,000). After the reaction, proliferating CFSE-low CD3+CD4+ and CD3+CD8+ responders were sorted. The V and J genes are TRBV7-8 and TRBJ2-7; 10 bases are a match to TRBD2. The sample consisted of alloreactive CD8+ T cells from a mixed lymphocyte reaction culture, taken before intestinal transplant. The subset here: CFSE-low proliferating T cells sorted from roughly 6-day pre-transplant mixed lymphocyte reaction (GvH or HvG direction). This clonotype was obtained from a human patient who received an intestinal transplant. CDR3 protein: CASSEPGLAVYEQYF. For the CDR3, the DNA is TGTGCCAGCAGTGAACCTGGACTAGCGGTCTACGAGCAGTACTTC. Full variable domain (remainder filled in from reference TRBV7-8 and TRBJ2-7): GAGVSQSPRYKVAKRGQDVALRCDPISGHVSLFWYQQALGQGPEFLTYFQNEAQLDKSGLPSDRFFAERPEGSVSTLKIQRTQQEDSAVYLCASSEPGLAVYEQYFGPGTRLTVT.